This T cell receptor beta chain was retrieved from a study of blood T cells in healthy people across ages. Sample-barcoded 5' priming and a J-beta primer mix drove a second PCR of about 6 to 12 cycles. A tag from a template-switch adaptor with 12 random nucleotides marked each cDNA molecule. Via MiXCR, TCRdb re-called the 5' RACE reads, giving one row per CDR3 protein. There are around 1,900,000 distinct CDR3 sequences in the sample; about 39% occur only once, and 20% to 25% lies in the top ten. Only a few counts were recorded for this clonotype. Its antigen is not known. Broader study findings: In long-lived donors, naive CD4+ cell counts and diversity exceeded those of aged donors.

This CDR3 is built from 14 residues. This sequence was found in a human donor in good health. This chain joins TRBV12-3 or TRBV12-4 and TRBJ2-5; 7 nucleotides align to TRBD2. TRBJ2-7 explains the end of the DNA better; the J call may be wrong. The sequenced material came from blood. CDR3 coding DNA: TGTGCCAGCAGTCTCTTCGGGGGGATCCACGAGCAGTACTTC. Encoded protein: CASSLFGGIHEQYF.